A selection of T cell receptor beta chains follows, all from one sample in a study of blood T cell repertoires in COVID-19. Sequenced by immunoSEQ multiplex PCR; TCRdb stores in-frame clones only, minus some. The sample has under 350,000 clones; 86% are singletons. Input material: peripheral blood. The receptors stem from a man aged 18 to 30 with active or convalescent COVID-19. Each CDR3 is given with its conserved first and last residue. Fields, in order: CDR3 length, V gene, clone size, J gene, D gene, CDR3 DNA, CDR3 protein. D genes are given only for firm matches. Clone size is not always given. Where it is, it says once, few, many or a class for expanded clones.

>16|TRBV11-3|NA|TRBJ2-3|NA
TGTGCCAGCAGCCCCTTTTCCGGGGTCAGCACAGATACGCAGTATTTT
CASSPFSGVSTDTQYF
>13|TRBV6-1|NA|TRBJ1-5|NA
TGTGCCAGCAGTGAAACAGAGAATCAGCCCCAGCATTTT
CASSETENQPQHF
>15|TRBV7-3|NA|TRBJ1-1|NA
TGTGCCAGCAGCTTACTTGGGGCGGCCGCGACTGAAGCTTTCTTT
CASSLLGAAATEAFF
>13|TRBV2|few|TRBJ1-6|NA
TGTGCCAGCAGGACAGGCCCAAATTCACCCCTCCACTTT
CASRTGPNSPLHF
>15|TRBV7-9|few|TRBJ2-7|TRBD1
TGTGCCAGCAGCCCCCGGGACAGGTTGATTGGGGAGCAGTACTTC
CASSPRDRLIGEQYF
>12|TRBV30|NA|TRBJ2-5|NA
TGTGCCTGGAGTGTCTCGGGGGAGACCCAGTACTTC
CAWSVSGETQYF
>15|TRBV4-2|NA|TRBJ2-1|TRBD2
TGTGCCAGCAGCCAAGGGACTAGCGGGGGTGATGAGCAGTTCTTC
CASSQGTSGGDEQFF
>16|TRBV4-2|NA|TRBJ2-3|NA
TGTGCCAGCAGCCAAGATGCAGCGGGTATCACAGATACGCAGTATTTT
CASSQDAAGITDTQYF
>15|TRBV7-2|NA|TRBJ1-2|TRBD1
TGTGCCAGCAGCTACGGACAGGGGAGTTCGGGAGGCTACACCTTC
CASSYGQGSSGGYTF
>13|TRBV10-3|NA|TRBJ2-5|NA
TGTGCCATCAGTGAGGACAGGCAAGAGACCCAGTACTTC
CAISEDRQETQYF
>14|TRBV6-5|NA|TRBJ2-3|TRBD2
TGTGCCAGCAGTCGGGACTACCACACAGATACGCAGTATTTT
CASSRDYHTDTQYF
>15|TRBV28|NA|TRBJ1-2|TRBD1
TGTGCCATATGGGGGAGGATCCAGGGGGATTATGGCTACACCTTC
CAIWGRIQGDYGYTF
>13|TRBV9|NA|TRBJ2-5|TRBD2
TGTGCCAGCAGCGTGAGTAGCGGGGGGACCCAGTACTTC
CASSVSSGGTQYF
>14|TRBV5-4|NA|TRBJ2-3|NA
TGTGCCAGCAGCTTGGTACCTACTACAGATACGCAGTATTTT
CASSLVPTTDTQYF
>15|TRBV2|few|TRBJ1-2|NA
TGTGCCAGCACCACAAGCTTGGGCAGGGAATATGGCTACACCTTC
CASTTSLGREYGYTF
>14|TRBV11-3|NA|TRBJ1-1|TRBD1
TGTGCCAGCAGCCTAACGACAGGGGGCACTGAAGCTTTCTTT
CASSLTTGGTEAFF
>13|TRBV7-9|NA|TRBJ2-7|TRBD1
TGTGCCAGCAGCTCAGCAGGGGGATACGAGCAGTACTTC
CASSSAGGYEQYF
>17|TRBV7-2|NA|TRBJ1-1|TRBD1
TGTGCCAGCAGCGTACAGGGGGCTGGAGGTCGGAACACTGAAGCTTTCTTT
CASSVQGAGGRNTEAFF
>13|TRBV28|NA|TRBJ1-6|TRBD1
TGTGCCAGCCGGGACAGAGAAAATTCACCCCTCCACTTT
CASRDRENSPLHF
>13|TRBV11-2|NA|TRBJ1-2|NA
TGTGCCAGCAGCTTAGTCAAGGGGTGGGGCTACACCTTC
CASSLVKGWGYTF
>15|TRBV3-1/TRBV3-2|NA|TRBJ2-7|TRBD1
TGTGCCAGCAGCCAAGGTTGGGACAGCGTCTACGAGCAGTACTTC
CASSQGWDSVYEQYF
>13|TRBV30|NA|TRBJ1-3|NA
TGTGCCTGGATTGGGGGGTCTGGAAACACCATATATTTT
CAWIGGSGNTIYF
>13|TRBV10-3|NA|TRBJ1-1|NA
TGTGCCATCAAGTTTGGGCCAAACACTGAAGCTTTCTTT
CAIKFGPNTEAFF
>14|TRBV9|once|TRBJ1-2|TRBD1
TGTGCCAGCAGCGTAGGTAGGGGACAGTATGGCTACACCTTC
CASSVGRGQYGYTF
>14|TRBV3-1/TRBV3-2|NA|TRBJ2-5|NA
TGTGCCAGCAGCCGACCGGGAGACCAAGAGACCCAGTACTTC
CASSRPGDQETQYF
>13|TRBV5-6|NA|TRBJ2-2|NA
TGTGCCAGCAGCTTTTTAGGGGGGGTGGAGCTGTTTTTT
CASSFLGGVELFF
>18|TRBV7-3|NA|TRBJ1-4|NA
TGTGCCAGCAGGAAAGATAAGCGACCTCGATTTCCACATGAAAAACTGTTTTTT
CASRKDKRPRFPHEKLFF
>16|TRBV6-4|NA|TRBJ1-2|TRBD1
TGTGCCAGCAGTCCTTTTTACCAGACAGGGGGCTATGGCTACACCTTC
CASSPFYQTGGYGYTF
>12|TRBV6-5|NA|TRBJ1-1|NA
TGTGCCAGCACACAGGGCGACACTGAAGCTTTCTTT
CASTQGDTEAFF
>16|TRBV4-2|NA|TRBJ2-5|NA
TGTGCCAGCAGCCAAGATCTGGCGGGGCCCGGGGAGACCCAGTACTTC
CASSQDLAGPGETQYF
>17|TRBV7-3|NA|TRBJ2-2|TRBD2
TGTGCCAGCAGCTTATTGGCGGGAGGGCCGGGCACCGGGGAGCTGTTTTTT
CASSLLAGGPGTGELFF
>13|TRBV4-1|few|TRBJ1-4|NA
TGCGCCAGCAGCCAAGATCGCGCGGGGCGACTGTTTTTT
CASSQDRAGRLFF
>15|TRBV19|NA|TRBJ2-3|TRBD2
TGTGCCAGTACCTCTAGCGGGACTAGCACAGATACGCAGTATTTT
CASTSSGTSTDTQYF
>15|TRBV5-6|NA|TRBJ2-4|TRBD2
TGTGCCAGCAGCTCAACCGGGACTAGCGGCAACATTCAGTACTTC
CASSSTGTSGNIQYF
>16|TRBV9|once|TRBJ1-4|NA
TGTGCCAGCAGCGGATGGGAGTCTTCGACTAATGAAAAACTGTTTTTT
CASSGWESSTNEKLFF